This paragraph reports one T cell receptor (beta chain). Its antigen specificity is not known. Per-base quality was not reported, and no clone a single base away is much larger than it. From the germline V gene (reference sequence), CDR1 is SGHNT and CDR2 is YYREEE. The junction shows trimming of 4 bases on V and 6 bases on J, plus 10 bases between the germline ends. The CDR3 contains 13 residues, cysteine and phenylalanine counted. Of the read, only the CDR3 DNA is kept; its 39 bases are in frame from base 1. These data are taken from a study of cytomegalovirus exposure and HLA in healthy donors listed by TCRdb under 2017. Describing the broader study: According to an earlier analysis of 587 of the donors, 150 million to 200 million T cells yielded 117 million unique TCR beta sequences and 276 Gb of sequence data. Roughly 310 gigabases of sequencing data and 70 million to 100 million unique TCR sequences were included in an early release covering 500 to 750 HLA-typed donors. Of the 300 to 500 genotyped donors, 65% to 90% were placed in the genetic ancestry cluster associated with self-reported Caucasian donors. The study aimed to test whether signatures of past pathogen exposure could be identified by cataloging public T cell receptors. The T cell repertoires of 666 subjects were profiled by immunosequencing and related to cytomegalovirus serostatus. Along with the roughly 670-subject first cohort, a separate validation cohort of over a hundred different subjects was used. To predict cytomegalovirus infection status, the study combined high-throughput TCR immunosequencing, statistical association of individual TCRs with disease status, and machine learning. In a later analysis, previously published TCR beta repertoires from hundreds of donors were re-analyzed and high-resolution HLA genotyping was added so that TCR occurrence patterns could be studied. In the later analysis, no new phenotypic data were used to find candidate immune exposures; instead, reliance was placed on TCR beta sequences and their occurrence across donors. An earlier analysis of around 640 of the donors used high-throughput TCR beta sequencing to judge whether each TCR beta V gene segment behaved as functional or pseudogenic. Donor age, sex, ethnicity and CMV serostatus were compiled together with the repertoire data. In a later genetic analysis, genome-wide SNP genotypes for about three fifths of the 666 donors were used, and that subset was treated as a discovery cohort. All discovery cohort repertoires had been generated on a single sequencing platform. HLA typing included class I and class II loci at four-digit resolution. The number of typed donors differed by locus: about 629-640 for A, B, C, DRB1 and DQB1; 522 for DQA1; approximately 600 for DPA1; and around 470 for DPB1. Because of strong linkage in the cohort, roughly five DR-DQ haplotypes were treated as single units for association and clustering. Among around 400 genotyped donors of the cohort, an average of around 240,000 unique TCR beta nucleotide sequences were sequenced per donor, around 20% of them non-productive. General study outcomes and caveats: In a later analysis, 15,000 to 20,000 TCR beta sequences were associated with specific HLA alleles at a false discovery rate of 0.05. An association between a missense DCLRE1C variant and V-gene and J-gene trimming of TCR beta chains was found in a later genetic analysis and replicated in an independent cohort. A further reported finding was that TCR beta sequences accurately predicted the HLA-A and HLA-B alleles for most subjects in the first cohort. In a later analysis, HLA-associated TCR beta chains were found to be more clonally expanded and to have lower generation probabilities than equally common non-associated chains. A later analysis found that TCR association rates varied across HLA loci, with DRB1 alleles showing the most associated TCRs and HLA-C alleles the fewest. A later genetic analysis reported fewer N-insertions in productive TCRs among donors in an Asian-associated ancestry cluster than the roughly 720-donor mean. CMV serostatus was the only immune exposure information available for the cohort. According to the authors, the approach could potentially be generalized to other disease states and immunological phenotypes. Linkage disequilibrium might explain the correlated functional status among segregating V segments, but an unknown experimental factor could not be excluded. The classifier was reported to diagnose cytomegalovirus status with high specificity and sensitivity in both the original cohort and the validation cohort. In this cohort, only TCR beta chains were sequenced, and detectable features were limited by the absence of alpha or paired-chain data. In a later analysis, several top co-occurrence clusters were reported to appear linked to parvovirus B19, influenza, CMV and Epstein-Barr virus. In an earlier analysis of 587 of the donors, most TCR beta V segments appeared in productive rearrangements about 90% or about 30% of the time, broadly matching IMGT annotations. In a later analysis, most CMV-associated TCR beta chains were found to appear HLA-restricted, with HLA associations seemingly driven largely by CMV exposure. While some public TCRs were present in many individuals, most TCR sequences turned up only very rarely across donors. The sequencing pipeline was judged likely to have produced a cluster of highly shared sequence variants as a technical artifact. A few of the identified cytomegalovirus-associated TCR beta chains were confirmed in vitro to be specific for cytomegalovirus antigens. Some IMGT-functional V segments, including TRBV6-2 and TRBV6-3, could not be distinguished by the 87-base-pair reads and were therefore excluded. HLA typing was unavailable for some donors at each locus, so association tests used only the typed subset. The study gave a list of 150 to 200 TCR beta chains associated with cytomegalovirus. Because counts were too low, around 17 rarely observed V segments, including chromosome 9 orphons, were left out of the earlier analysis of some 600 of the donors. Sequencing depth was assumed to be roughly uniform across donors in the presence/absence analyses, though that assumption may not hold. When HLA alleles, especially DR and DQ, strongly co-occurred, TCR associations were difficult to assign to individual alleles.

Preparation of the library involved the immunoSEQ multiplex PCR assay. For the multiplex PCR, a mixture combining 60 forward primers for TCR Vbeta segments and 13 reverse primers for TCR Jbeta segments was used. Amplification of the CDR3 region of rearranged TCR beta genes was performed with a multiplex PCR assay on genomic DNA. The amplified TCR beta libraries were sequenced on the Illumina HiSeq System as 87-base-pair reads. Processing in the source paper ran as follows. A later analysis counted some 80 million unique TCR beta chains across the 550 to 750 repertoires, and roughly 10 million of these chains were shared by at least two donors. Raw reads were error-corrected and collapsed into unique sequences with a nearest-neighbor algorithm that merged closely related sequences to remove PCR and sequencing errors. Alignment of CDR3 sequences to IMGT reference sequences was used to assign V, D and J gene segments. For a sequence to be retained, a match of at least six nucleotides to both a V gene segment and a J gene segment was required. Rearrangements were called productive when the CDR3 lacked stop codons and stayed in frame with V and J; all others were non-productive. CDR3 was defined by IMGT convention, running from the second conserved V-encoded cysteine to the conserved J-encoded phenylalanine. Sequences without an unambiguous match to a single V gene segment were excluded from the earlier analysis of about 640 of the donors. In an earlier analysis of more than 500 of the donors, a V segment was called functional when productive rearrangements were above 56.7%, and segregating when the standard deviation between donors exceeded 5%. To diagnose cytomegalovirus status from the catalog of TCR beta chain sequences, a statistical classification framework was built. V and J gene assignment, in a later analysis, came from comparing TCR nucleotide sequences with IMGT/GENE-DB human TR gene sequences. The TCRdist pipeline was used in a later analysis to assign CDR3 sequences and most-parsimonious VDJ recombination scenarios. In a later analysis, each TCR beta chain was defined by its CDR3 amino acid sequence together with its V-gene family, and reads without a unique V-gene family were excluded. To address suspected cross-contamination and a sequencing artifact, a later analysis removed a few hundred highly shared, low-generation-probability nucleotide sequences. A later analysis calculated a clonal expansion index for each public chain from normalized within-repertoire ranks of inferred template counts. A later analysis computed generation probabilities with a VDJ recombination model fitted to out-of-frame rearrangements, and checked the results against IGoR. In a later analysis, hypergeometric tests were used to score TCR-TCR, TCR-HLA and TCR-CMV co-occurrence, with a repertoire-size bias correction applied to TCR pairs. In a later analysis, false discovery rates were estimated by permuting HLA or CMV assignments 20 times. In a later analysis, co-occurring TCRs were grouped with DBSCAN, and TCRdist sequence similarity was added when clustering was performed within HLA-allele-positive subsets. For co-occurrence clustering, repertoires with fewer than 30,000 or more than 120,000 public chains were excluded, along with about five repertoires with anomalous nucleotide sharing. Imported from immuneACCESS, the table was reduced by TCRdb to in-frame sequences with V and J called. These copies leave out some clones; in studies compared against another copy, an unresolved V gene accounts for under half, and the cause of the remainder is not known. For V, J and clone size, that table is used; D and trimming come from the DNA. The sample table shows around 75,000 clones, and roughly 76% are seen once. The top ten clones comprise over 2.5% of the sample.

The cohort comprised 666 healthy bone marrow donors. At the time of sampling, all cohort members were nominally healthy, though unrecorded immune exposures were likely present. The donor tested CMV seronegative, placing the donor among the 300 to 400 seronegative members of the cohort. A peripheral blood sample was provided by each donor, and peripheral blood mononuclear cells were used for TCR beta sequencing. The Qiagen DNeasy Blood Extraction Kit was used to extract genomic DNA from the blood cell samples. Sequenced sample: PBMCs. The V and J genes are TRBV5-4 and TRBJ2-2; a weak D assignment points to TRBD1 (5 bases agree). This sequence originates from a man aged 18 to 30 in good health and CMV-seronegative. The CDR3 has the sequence CASSQTVAGELFF. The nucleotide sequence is TGTGCCAGCAGCCAGACAGTGGCCGGGGAGCTGTTTTTT.